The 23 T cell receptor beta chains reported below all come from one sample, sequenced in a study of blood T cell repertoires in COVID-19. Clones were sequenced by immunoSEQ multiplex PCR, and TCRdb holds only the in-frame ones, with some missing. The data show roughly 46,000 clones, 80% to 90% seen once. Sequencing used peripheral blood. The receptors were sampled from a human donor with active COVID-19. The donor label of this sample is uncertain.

The CDR3 here is CASSRGQGGNEQFF. CDR3 nucleotides: TGTGCCAGCAGCCGAGGACAGGGTGGAAATGAGCAGTTCTTC. J is TRBJ2-1 and V is TRBV5-4; 8 bases align to TRBD1. Trimming cost V 4 bases and J 7 bases; bases outside gene matches: 7. This CDR3 region has 14 residues. Germline V lookup: CDR1 SGHNT, CDR2 YYREEE (reference sequence).

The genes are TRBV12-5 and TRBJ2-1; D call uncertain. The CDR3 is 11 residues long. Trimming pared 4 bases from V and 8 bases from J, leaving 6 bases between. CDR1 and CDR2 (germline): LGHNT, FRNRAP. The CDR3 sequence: CASGYMDEQFF. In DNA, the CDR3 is TGTGCTAGTGGTTACATGGATGAGCAGTTCTTC.

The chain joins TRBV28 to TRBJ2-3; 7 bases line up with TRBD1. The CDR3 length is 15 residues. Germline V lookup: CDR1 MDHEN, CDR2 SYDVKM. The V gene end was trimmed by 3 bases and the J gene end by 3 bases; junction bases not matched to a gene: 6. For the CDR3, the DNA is TGTGCCAGCAGTTTTAGAGGGGGCAAGACAGATACGCAGTATTTT. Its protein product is CASSFRGGKTDTQYF. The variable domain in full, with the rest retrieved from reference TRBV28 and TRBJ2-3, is DVKVTQSSRYLVKRTGEKVFLECVQDMDHENMFWYRQDPGLGLRLIYFSYDVKMKEKGDIPEGYSVSREKKERFSLILESASTNQTSMYLCASSFRGGKTDTQYFGPGTRLTVL.

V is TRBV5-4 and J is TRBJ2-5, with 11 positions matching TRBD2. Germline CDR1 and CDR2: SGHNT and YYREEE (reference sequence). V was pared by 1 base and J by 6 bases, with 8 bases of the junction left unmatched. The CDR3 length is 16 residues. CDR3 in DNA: TGTGCCAGCAGCTTGACTAGCGGGGGTTCCGGTAAGACCCAGTACTTC. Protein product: CASSLTSGGSGKTQYF.

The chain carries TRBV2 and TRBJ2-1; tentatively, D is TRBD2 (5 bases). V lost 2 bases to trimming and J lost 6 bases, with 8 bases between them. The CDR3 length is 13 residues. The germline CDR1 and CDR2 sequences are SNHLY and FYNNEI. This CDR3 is CASSETRGNEQFF. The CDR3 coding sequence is TGTGCCAGCAGTGAAACTAGAGGCAATGAGCAGTTCTTC.

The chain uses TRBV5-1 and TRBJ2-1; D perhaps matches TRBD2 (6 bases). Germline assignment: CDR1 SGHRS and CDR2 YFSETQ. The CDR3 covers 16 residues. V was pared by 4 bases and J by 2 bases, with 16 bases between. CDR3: CASSPGWGETYNEQFF. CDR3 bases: TGCGCCAGCAGCCCCGGTTGGGGGGAGACCTACAATGAGCAGTTCTTC.

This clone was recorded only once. CDR3 residues: CASSQTSSSPSTLQETQYF. CDR3 coding DNA: TGTGCCAGCAGCCAAACCTCTAGCAGCCCAAGTACTCTCCAAGAGACCCAGTACTTC. V and J are TRBV3-1 (or the pseudogene TRBV3-2) and TRBJ2-5; D perhaps matches TRBD2 (5 bases). Per germline, CDR1 LGHDT and CDR2 YNNKEL (reference sequence). V lost 2 bases, J lost 1 base, and 23 bases lay in between. CDR3 length: 19 residues.

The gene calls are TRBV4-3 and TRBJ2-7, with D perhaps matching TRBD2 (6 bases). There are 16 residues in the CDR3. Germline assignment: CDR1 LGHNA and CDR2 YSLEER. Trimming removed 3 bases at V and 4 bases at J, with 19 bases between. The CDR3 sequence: CASSQGTRGDLYEQYF. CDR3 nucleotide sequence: TGCGCCAGCAGCCAGGGCACTAGAGGGGACTTGTACGAGCAGTACTTC.

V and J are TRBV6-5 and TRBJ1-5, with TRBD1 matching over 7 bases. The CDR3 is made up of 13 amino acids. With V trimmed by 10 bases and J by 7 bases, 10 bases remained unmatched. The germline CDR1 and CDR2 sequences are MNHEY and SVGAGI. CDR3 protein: CATKQGYWQPQHF. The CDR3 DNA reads TGTGCCACTAAACAGGGGTACTGGCAGCCCCAGCATTTT.

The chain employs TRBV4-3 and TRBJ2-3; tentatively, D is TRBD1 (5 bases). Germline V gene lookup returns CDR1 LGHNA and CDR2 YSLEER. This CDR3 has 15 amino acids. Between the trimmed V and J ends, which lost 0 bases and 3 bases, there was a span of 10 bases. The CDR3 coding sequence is TGCGCCAGCAGCCAAGACAGGGTGGTTACAGATACGCAGTATTTT. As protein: CASSQDRVVTDTQYF.

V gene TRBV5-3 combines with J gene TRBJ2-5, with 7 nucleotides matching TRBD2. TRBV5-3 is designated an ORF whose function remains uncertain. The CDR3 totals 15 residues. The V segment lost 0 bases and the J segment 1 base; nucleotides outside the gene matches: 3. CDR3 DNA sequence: TGTGCCAGAAGCTTGGGGAAGCGGGGCCAAGAGACCCAGTACTTC. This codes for CARSLGKRGQETQYF.

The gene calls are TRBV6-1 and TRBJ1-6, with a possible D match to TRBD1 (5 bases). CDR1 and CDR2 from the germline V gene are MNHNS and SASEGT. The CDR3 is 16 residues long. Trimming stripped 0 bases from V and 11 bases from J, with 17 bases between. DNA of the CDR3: TGTGCCAGCAGTGAAGCTGGGGTAGGGGTTGATACACCCCTCCACTTT. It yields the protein CASSEAGVGVDTPLHF.

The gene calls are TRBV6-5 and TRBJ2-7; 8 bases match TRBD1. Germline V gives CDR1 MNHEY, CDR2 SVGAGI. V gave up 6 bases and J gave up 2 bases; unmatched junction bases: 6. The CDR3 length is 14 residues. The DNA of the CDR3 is TGTGCCAGCAGAAGGGGACAGGTTGCCTACGAGCAGTACTTC. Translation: CASRRGQVAYEQYF.

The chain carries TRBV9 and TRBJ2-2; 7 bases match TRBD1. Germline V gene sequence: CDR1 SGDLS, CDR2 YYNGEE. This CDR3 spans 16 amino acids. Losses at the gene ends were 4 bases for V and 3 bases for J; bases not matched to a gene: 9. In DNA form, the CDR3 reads TGTGCCAGCAGCCCACTTTGGGACAGCTACACCGGGGAGCTGTTTTTT. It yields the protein CASSPLWDSYTGELFF.

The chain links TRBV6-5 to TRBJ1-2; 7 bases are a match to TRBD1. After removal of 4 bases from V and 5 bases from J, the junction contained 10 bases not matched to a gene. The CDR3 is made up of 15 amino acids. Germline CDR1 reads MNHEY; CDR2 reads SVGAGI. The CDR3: CASSSRQGGRYGYTF. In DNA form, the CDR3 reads TGTGCCAGCAGTTCCCGACAGGGAGGAAGATATGGCTACACCTTC.

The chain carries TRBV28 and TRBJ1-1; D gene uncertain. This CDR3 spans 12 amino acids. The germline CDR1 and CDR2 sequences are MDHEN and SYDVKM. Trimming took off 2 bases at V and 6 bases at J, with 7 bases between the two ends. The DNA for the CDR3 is TGTGCCAGCAGTTTAGTTGTCGCTGAAGCTTTCTTT. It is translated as CASSLVVAEAFF. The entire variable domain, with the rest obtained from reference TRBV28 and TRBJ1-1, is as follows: DVKVTQSSRYLVKRTGEKVFLECVQDMDHENMFWYRQDPGLGLRLIYFSYDVKMKEKGDIPEGYSVSREKKERFSLILESASTNQTSMYLCASSLVVAEAFFGQGTRLTVV.

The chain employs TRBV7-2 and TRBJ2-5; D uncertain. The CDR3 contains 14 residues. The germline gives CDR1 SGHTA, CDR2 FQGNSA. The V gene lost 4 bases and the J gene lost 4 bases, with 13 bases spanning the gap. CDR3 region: CASSSNWYAETQYF. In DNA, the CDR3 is TGTGCCAGCAGCTCCAACTGGTACGCAGAGACCCAGTACTTC.

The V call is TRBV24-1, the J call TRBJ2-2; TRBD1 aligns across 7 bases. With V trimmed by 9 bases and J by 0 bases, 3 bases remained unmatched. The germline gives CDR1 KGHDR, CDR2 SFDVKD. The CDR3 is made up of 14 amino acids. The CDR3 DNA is TGTGCCACCGGGGACAGCGCGAACACCGGGGAGCTGTTTTTT. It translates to CATGDSANTGELFF.

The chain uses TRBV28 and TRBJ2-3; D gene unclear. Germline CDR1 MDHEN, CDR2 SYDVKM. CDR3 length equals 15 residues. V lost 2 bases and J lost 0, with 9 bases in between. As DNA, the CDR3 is TGTGCCAGCAGTTTAAACCAGATTAGCACAGATACGCAGTATTTT. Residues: CASSLNQISTDTQYF. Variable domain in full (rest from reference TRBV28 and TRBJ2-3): DVKVTQSSRYLVKRTGEKVFLECVQDMDHENMFWYRQDPGLGLRLIYFSYDVKMKEKGDIPEGYSVSREKKERFSLILESASTNQTSMYLCASSLNQISTDTQYFGPGTRLTVL.

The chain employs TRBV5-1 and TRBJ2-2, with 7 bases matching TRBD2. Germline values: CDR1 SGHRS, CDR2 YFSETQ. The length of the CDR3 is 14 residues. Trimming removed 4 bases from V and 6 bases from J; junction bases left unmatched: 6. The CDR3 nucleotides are TGCGCCAGCAGCGGGACGGCGGGAGCCGGGGAGCTGTTTTTT. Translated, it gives CASSGTAGAGELFF. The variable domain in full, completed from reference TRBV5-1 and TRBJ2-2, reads KAGVTQTPRYLIKTRGQQVTLSCSPISGHRSVSWYQQTPGQGLQFLFEYFSETQRNKGNFPGRFSGRQFSNSRSEMNVSTLELGDSALYLCASSGTAGAGELFFGEGSRLTVL.

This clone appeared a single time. CDR3 DNA sequence: TGTGCCAGCAGCTCGGACAGGGCTAGCAATCAGCCCCAGCATTTT. Residues: CASSSDRASNQPQHF. This chain uses TRBV7-9 with TRBJ1-5, with 8 bases that match TRBD1. This CDR3 contains 15 residues. V lost 4 bases to trimming and J lost 0 bases; unmatched junction nucleotides: 2. Germline values: CDR1 SEHNR, CDR2 FQNEAQ (reference sequence).

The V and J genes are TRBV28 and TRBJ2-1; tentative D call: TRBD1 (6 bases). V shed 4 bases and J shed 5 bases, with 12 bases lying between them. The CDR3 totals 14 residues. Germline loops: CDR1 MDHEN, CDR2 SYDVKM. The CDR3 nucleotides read TGTGCCAGCAGTTGGAACAGGGATGACAATGAGCAGTTCTTC. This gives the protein CASSWNRDDNEQFF.

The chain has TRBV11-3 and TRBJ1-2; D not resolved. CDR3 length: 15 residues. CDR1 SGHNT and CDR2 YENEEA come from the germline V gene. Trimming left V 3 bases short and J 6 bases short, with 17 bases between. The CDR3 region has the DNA TGTGCCAGCAGCTTGCTCGACGAGGTTTTCGATGGCTACACCTTC. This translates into CASSLLDEVFDGYTF.